This T cell receptor (beta chain) was obtained from a study of read filtering for tumor transcriptome and immune sequencing. This clonotype was seen at least ten times. The library was built from about 0.4 ug RNA with molecular barcoded adaptors for alpha/delta and beta/gamma chains. TCRdb processed the reads anew with MiXCR; each CDR3 protein has one entry. The sample lists tens of thousands of distinct CDR3 sequences; around 19% were seen once. With 3 bases clipped from V and 4 bases from J, the junction kept 2 bases outside the gene matches. In germline, CDR1 is SGHVS, CDR2 FQNEAQ. The CDR3 loop spans 13 amino acids.

The receptor comes from a donor aged 40 or older with multiple myeloma. The rearrangement uses TRBV7-8 and TRBJ1-1; the match to TRBD1 covers 7 bases. Sequencing input: a population of CD138-negative cells sorted from bone marrow. The CDR3: CASSFGTATEAFF. The DNA of the CDR3 is TGTGCCAGCAGCTTCGGGACAGCCACTGAAGCTTTCTTT.